These 20 T cell receptor beta chains share one sample of origin, sequenced in a study of cytomegalovirus exposure and HLA in healthy donors. The PCR contained 60 Vbeta and 13 Jbeta primers. The assay was immunoSEQ multiplex PCR, and TCRdb's table has in-frame clones only and misses some. The data hold about 130,000 clones, with around four fifths observed a single time. Material for sequencing was PBMCs. The receptors were sampled from a man aged 25-45 years in good health and CMV-seropositive.

The gene calls are TRBV19 and TRBJ1-5, with D tentatively TRBD1 (6 bases). This CDR3 is 16 amino acids long. Trimming stripped 5 bases from V and 0 bases from J, with 14 bases between. Germline values: CDR1 LNHDA, CDR2 SQIVND (reference sequence). CDR3 nucleotide sequence: TGTGCCAGTAGTTCTTGGAGACAGGATAGCAATCAGCCCCAGCATTTT. Protein product: CASSSWRQDSNQPQHF.

The chain is built from TRBV5-1 and TRBJ1-5; weak D call: TRBD1 (6 bases). Germline assignment: CDR1 SGHRS and CDR2 YFSETQ. The CDR3 covers 15 residues. Trimming shortened V by 6 bases and J by 0 bases, and 13 bases separated the two germline ends. The CDR3 sequence: CASKDRPYSNQPQHF. CDR3 nucleotides: TGCGCCAGCAAGGACAGACCGTATAGCAATCAGCCCCAGCATTTT.

This clone occurred a few times. This chain uses TRBV4-3 with TRBJ2-1; a possible D gene is TRBD2 (6 bases). This CDR3 is 14 amino acids long. Germline V gives CDR1 LGHNA, CDR2 YSLEER. V dropped 2 bases and J dropped 12 bases, with 17 bases sitting between them. CDR3 nucleotide sequence: TGCGCCAGCAGCCAACGATCGTTGGAGGGTGCGCAGTTCTTC. Its protein is CASSQRSLEGAQFF.

The J gene is TRBJ2-5, the V gene TRBV5-1; D unresolved. V shed 1 base and J shed 5 bases, with 15 bases lying between them. Germline CDR1 is SGHRS and CDR2 is YFSETQ. The CDR3 runs 15 residues. CDR3 nucleotide sequence: TGCGCCAGCAGCTTGAGACTCCCGGCGGAGGAGACCCAGTACTTC. It yields the protein CASSLRLPAEETQYF.

The chain is built from TRBV5-1 and TRBJ2-4; TRBD1 might be the D (6 bases). There are 17 residues in the CDR3. Trimming removed 2 bases at V and 3 bases at J, with 18 bases between. Germline V gene data show CDR1 as SGHRS and CDR2 as YFSETQ. CDR3 residues: CASSFTGSLEGKNIQYF. CDR3 in DNA: TGCGCCAGCAGCTTTACAGGGAGCCTAGAGGGCAAAAACATTCAGTACTTC. Looking up the rest from reference TRBV5-1 and TRBJ2-4 gives the full variable domain: KAGVTQTPRYLIKTRGQQVTLSCSPISGHRSVSWYQQTPGQGLQFLFEYFSETQRNKGNFPGRFSGRQFSNSRSEMNVSTLELGDSALYLCASSFTGSLEGKNIQYFGAGTRLSVL.

This sequence joins TRBV5-1 and TRBJ2-1, with a weak D call TRBD2 (5 bases). The V end lost 4 bases, the J end lost 8 bases, and 16 bases lay between the germline ends. Germline CDR1 is SGHRS and CDR2 is YFSETQ. The CDR3 spans 14 residues. The CDR3, as DNA: TGCGCCAGCAGCCCGACTATCGTAAAGGATGAGCAGTTCTTC. Amino acids: CASSPTIVKDEQFF.

The chain employs TRBV6-1 and TRBJ1-2; TRBD1 matches at 7 bases. V shed 3 bases and J 5 bases; nucleotides not matched to a gene: 9. This CDR3 comprises 15 residues. Germline V gives CDR1 MNHNS, CDR2 SASEGT. The CDR3 protein is CASSDPRQGSYGYTF. CDR3 bases: TGTGCCAGCAGTGACCCCCGACAGGGCTCTTATGGCTACACCTTC.

This clone has just one count. CDR3 protein: CASSLVLAGALGRVSTDTQYF. The CDR3 nucleotides are TGCGCCAGCAGCTTGGTACTAGCGGGTGCATTGGGAAGGGTTAGCACAGATACGCAGTATTTT. The chain joins TRBV5-1 to TRBJ2-3, with 9 bases fitting TRBD2. The trim removed 0 bases at V and 0 bases at J, leaving 17 bases unmatched. The length of the CDR3 is 21 residues. CDR1 is SGHRS and CDR2 is YFSETQ in the germline V gene.

J is TRBJ2-5 and V is TRBV11-3; 10 bases are shared with TRBD1. J lost 5 bases, V lost 1 base, and 4 bases had no gene match. CDR3 size: 15 residues. CDR1 and CDR2 (germline): SGHNT, YENEEA. In nucleotides, the CDR3 is TGTGCCAGCAGCTTAGGGGACAGGGGACTGGAGACCCAGTACTTC. It encodes CASSLGDRGLETQYF.

This chain connects TRBV30 to TRBJ1-1; TRBD1 might be the D (6 bases). The germline CDR1 and CDR2 sequences are GTSNPN and SVGIG (reference sequence). V was cut by 3 bases and J by 3 bases, with 14 bases left in between. The CDR3 covers 14 residues. The CDR3: CAWRSRNRDTEAFF. The CDR3 DNA reads as TGTGCCTGGAGGTCCCGGAACAGGGACACTGAAGCTTTCTTT. The full variable domain, completed using reference TRBV30 and TRBJ1-1, is SQTIHQWPATLVQPVGSPLSLECTVEGTSNPNLYWYRQAAGRGLQLLFYSVGIGQISSEVPQNLSASRPQDRQFILSSKKLLLSDSGFYLCAWRSRNRDTEAFFGQGTRLTVV.

This chain uses TRBV7-9 with TRBJ2-5, with 9 bases aligning to TRBD2. Germline CDR1 SEHNR, CDR2 FQNEAQ (reference sequence). V was clipped by 1 base and J by 3 bases; unmatched bases: 3. CDR3 size: 15 residues. The CDR3 here is CASSLVRLAEETQYF. The CDR3 DNA reads as TGTGCCAGCAGCTTAGTAAGACTAGCGGAAGAGACCCAGTACTTC.

This clone was found a few times. The V and J genes are TRBV27 and TRBJ2-7; 10 bases map to TRBD1. Germline assignment: CDR1 MNHEY and CDR2 SMNVEV (reference sequence). The junction had 3 bases not matched to a gene; V was cut back by 4 bases and J by 6 bases. The CDR3 spans 13 residues. The CDR3 coding sequence is TGTGCCAGCAGTTCCAGGACAGGGGGCGAGCAGTACTTC. Translating gives CASSSRTGGEQYF.

V is TRBV6-5 and J is TRBJ2-4; 9 bases are shared with TRBD2. This CDR3 has 14 amino acids. Germline values: CDR1 MNHEY, CDR2 SVGAGI. The V gene end was trimmed by 6 bases and the J gene end by 1 base; junction bases not matched to a gene: 1. CDR3 region: CASRRGGAKNIQYF. The CDR3 nucleotides read TGTGCCAGCAGGCGGGGGGGTGCCAAAAACATTCAGTACTTC.

DNA of the CDR3: TGTGCCAGCAGTTTATTGCCCTATGGAAACACCATATATTTT. Protein product: CASSLLPYGNTIYF. The chain couples TRBV28 to TRBJ1-3; D is ambiguous. Germline CDR1 reads MDHEN; CDR2 reads SYDVKM. Trimming left V 1 base short and J 3 bases short, with 7 bases between. The CDR3 length is 14 residues.

The gene calls are TRBV19 and TRBJ2-5, with 14 positions matching TRBD2. The CDR3 length is 16 residues. Germline values: CDR1 LNHDA, CDR2 SQIVND (reference sequence). The V gene end was trimmed by 5 bases and the J gene end by 4 bases; junction bases not matched to a gene: 6. DNA of the CDR3: TGTGCCAGTAGTGTTGTCGGACTAGCGGGAGGAGAGACCCAGTACTTC. It translates to CASSVVGLAGGETQYF.

The chain couples TRBV7-9 to TRBJ2-7; D may be TRBD1 (6 bases). The CDR3 loop spans 16 amino acids. Trimming stripped 5 bases from V and 5 bases from J, with 22 bases between. CDR1 is SEHNR, CDR2 FQNEAQ, per germline (reference sequence). CDR3 DNA: TGTGCCAGCAGCCAAATGGACAGCCCCTTACCGGACGAGCAGTACTTC. This encodes CASSQMDSPLPDEQYF.

This clone was counted only a few times. The chain carries TRBV10-3 and TRBJ1-3; no definite D call. This CDR3 comprises 14 residues. From germline, CDR1 is ENHRY and CDR2 SYGVKD. V lost 6 bases to trimming and J lost 2 bases, with 11 bases between them. CDR3 sequence reads: CAISRGPPGNTIYF. The DNA for the CDR3 is TGTGCCATCAGCCGGGGTCCCCCTGGAAACACCATATATTTT.

This chain uses TRBV14 with TRBJ2-7; perhaps TRBD1 as D (5 bases). CDR1 SGHDN and CDR2 FVKESK come from the germline V gene. This CDR3 comprises 14 residues. V was clipped by 4 bases and J by 1 base, with 11 bases between them. The CDR3 DNA reads as TGTGCCAGCAGCCGACAGACTGTATCCTACGAGCAGTACTTC. This translates into CASSRQTVSYEQYF.

This clone showed up just once. The chain uses TRBV11-2 and TRBJ2-5; D possibly corresponds to TRBD2 (6 bases). The V gene lost 0 bases and the J gene lost 0 bases, with 11 bases spanning the gap. The CDR3 totals 16 residues. The germline CDR1 and CDR2 sequences are SGHAT and FQNNGV. The CDR3 spells CASSLEGGGDQETQYF. CDR3 nucleotides: TGTGCCAGCAGCTTAGAGGGAGGTGGTGACCAAGAGACCCAGTACTTC. Based on the CDR3 plus reference TRBV11-2 and TRBJ2-5, the full variable domain is EAGVAQSPRYKIIEKRQSVAFWCNPISGHATLYWYQQILGQGPKLLIQFQNNGVVDDSQLPKDRFSAERLKGVDSTLKIQPAKLEDSAVYLCASSLEGGGDQETQYFGPGTRLLVL.

The rearrangement joins TRBV11-2 to TRBJ2-1; tentatively, D is TRBD2 (5 bases). Germline V gene lookup returns CDR1 SGHAT and CDR2 FQNNGV. This CDR3 is built from 14 residues. V gave up 1 base and J gave up 6 bases, with 10 bases separating them. CDR3 residues: CASSLGPSINEQFF. The CDR3, as DNA: TGTGCCAGCAGCTTAGGTCCTAGCATCAATGAGCAGTTCTTC.